The 30 T cell receptor beta chains reported below all come from one sample, sequenced in a study of neoadjuvant nivolumab and ipilimumab in lung cancer. Profiling relied on immunoSEQ multiplex PCR, and the TCRdb table lists in-frame clones only, not all of them. The sample holds 39,000 or so clones, 80% to 90% seen once. This material consisted of peripheral blood, taken before neoadjuvant nivolumab, alone or with ipilimumab. These receptors came from an adult with non-small cell lung cancer.

The chain links TRBV5-1 to TRBJ1-3; TRBD1 aligns across 7 bases. Germline CDR1 and CDR2: SGHRS and YFSETQ. This CDR3 spans 14 amino acids. V lost 4 bases to trimming and J lost 2 bases; unmatched junction nucleotides: 3. CDR3 coding DNA: TGCGCCAGCAGCCTGCAGGGGGCTGGAAACACCATATATTTT. Translated, it gives CASSLQGAGNTIYF.

The chain couples TRBV9 to TRBJ2-1, with D perhaps TRBD1 or TRBD2 (5 bases each). The V gene's germline CDR1 is SGDLS and CDR2 YYNGEE. V was cut by 4 bases and J by 0 bases, with 14 bases left in between. The CDR3 totals 16 residues. CDR3 residues: CASSKTGPSSYNEQFF. The CDR3 bases are TGTGCCAGCAGCAAAACGGGACCCAGCTCCTACAATGAGCAGTTCTTC.

The rearrangement joins TRBV30 to TRBJ1-5; 9 nucleotides agree with TRBD1. Germline lookup yields CDR1 GTSNPN and CDR2 SVGIG (reference sequence). Trimming took 3 bases from V and 4 from J; bases not matched to a gene: 7. There are 15 residues in the CDR3. The CDR3 protein is CAWSLDRGGNQPQHF. The CDR3 nucleotides read TGTGCCTGGAGCTTGGACAGGGGTGGTAATCAGCCCCAGCATTTT.

The chain uses TRBV11-2 and TRBJ2-7; TRBD2 might be the D (6 bases). Germline CDR1 is SGHAT and CDR2 is FQNNGV. The CDR3 is 16 residues long. Trimming shortened V by 4 bases and J by 2 bases, and 18 bases separated the two germline ends. The CDR3: CASSSLLAGTAYEQYF. CDR3 DNA: TGTGCCAGCAGCTCCCTACTTGCGGGAACGGCCTACGAGCAGTACTTC.

J is TRBJ2-3 and V is TRBV5-1; 10 bases map to TRBD2. This CDR3 has 17 residues. The germline gives CDR1 SGHRS, CDR2 YFSETQ. V dropped 1 base and J dropped 1; count of bases not matched to a gene: 6. The DNA for the CDR3 is TGCGCCAGCAGCTTGAGTGGGACTAGCGCTGGCACAGATACGCAGTATTTT. As protein: CASSLSGTSAGTDTQYF. The full variable domain, in which reference TRBV5-1 and TRBJ2-3 provide the parts outside the CDR3, is KAGVTQTPRYLIKTRGQQVTLSCSPISGHRSVSWYQQTPGQGLQFLFEYFSETQRNKGNFPGRFSGRQFSNSRSEMNVSTLELGDSALYLCASSLSGTSAGTDTQYFGPGTRLTVL.

The chain couples TRBV27 to TRBJ2-3; D might be TRBD1 or TRBD2, each matching 5 bases. The CDR3 spans 13 residues. CDR1 is MNHEY and CDR2 is SMNVEV in the germline V gene (reference sequence). V shed 6 bases and J shed 4 bases, with 11 bases lying between them. Here the CDR3 reads CASSFGTADTQYF. DNA of the CDR3: TGTGCCAGCAGCTTCGGGACGGCAGATACGCAGTATTTT.

This clone was found a few times. This sequence joins TRBV7-2 and TRBJ2-2; TRBD2 might be the D (6 bases). The CDR3 totals 14 residues. The germline V and J ends were trimmed by 7 bases and 7 bases, with 16 bases remaining between them. The germline V gene encodes CDR1 SGHTA and CDR2 FQGNSA. The CDR3 DNA reads TGTGCCAGCAAGACGAGGGGAGGTTTCGGGGAGCTGTTTTTT. This encodes CASKTRGGFGELFF.

CDR3 loop: CASSQATQLEQYF. DNA for the CDR3: TGCGCCAGCAGCCAAGCTACTCAGCTCGAGCAGTACTTC. V gene TRBV4-1 combines with J gene TRBJ2-7; D uncertain. Germline loops: CDR1 MGHRA, CDR2 YSYEKL. The CDR3 totals 13 residues. V was trimmed by 1 base and J by 6 bases, leaving 10 bases between them.

V gene TRBV18 combines with J gene TRBJ2-5; D may be TRBD1 (6 bases). The CDR3 runs 14 residues. Germline CDR1 reads KGHSH; CDR2 reads LQKENI. Trimming shortened V by 2 bases and J by 2 bases, and 9 bases separated the two germline ends. CDR3: CASSPGGVQETQYF. The CDR3 DNA follows: TGTGCCAGCTCACCAGGGGGCGTGCAAGAGACCCAGTACTTC.

The V and J genes are TRBV9 and TRBJ2-7; D is ambiguous. V lost 4 bases and J 1 base, leaving 9 bases between the germline ends. The CDR3 spans 13 residues. Germline lookup yields CDR1 SGDLS and CDR2 YYNGEE. The CDR3, as DNA: TGTGCCAGCAGCCGGAGCGTTTCCTACGAGCAGTACTTC. This sequence encodes CASSRSVSYEQYF.

The chain employs TRBV20-1 and TRBJ2-7, with D hard to call. Trimming removed 6 bases at V and 0 bases at J, with 6 bases between. The length of the CDR3 is 11 residues. Germline CDR1 and CDR2: DFQATT and SNEGSKA (reference sequence). CDR3 nucleotides: TGCAGTGCGGCCCTCTCCTACGAGCAGTACTTC. Amino acids: CSAALSYEQYF.

The V and J genes are TRBV9 and TRBJ2-5; 10 bases fit TRBD2. Germline lookup yields CDR1 SGDLS and CDR2 YYNGEE. The V and J ends lost 0 bases and 4 bases, in that order; junction bases with no gene match: 6. This CDR3 is 16 amino acids long. CDR3 DNA: TGTGCCAGCAGCGTAGGGGCTAGCGGGAGTGGAGAGACCCAGTACTTC. This codes for CASSVGASGSGETQYF.

This chain uses TRBV7-3 with TRBJ2-2; maybe TRBD2 (6 bases). Trimming stripped 4 bases from V and 3 bases from J, with 12 bases between. Germline values: CDR1 SGHTA, CDR2 FQGTGA. The CDR3 runs 15 residues. CDR3 DNA: TGTGCCAGCAGCTGGGGTAGCGGCCACACCGGGGAGCTGTTTTTT. Amino acid sequence: CASSWGSGHTGELFF.

The V gene is TRBV5-1, the J gene TRBJ2-2, with a weak D call TRBD2 (6 bases). This CDR3 has 16 amino acids. Germline lookup yields CDR1 SGHRS and CDR2 YFSETQ. Between the trimmed V and J ends, which lost 0 bases and 5 bases, there was a span of 14 bases. The CDR3 loop reads CASSLERESRTGELFF. CDR3 in DNA: TGCGCCAGCAGCTTGGAACGGGAGTCTCGTACCGGGGAGCTGTTTTTT.

The rearrangement joins TRBV15 to TRBJ2-2; D gene uncertain. This CDR3 spans 14 amino acids. Looked up from germline, CDR1 is LNHNV and CDR2 is YYDKDF (reference sequence). The V end was cut by 4 bases, the J end by 2 bases, with 8 bases between. The CDR3 here is CATSIIGNTGELFF. DNA for the CDR3: TGTGCCACCAGCATTATAGGAAACACCGGGGAGCTGTTTTTT.

The chain uses TRBV10-1 and TRBJ1-1; D uncertain. Per the germline V gene, CDR1 is WNHNN and CDR2 is SYGVQD (reference sequence). The CDR3 is 14 residues long. The ends were cut back, 2 bases at V and 1 base at J, with 8 bases in the middle. Here the CDR3 DNA reads TGCGCCAGCAGTGAGGAATCGGGGAACACTGAAGCTTTCTTT. It yields the protein CASSEESGNTEAFF.

The chain is built from TRBV7-2 and TRBJ1-5; 7 positions match TRBD1. The CDR3 spans 15 residues. Germline values: CDR1 SGHTA, CDR2 FQGNSA. V dropped 4 bases and J dropped 4; count of bases not matched to a gene: 7. The CDR3 here is CASSYADRLNQPQHF. In DNA, the CDR3 is TGTGCCAGCAGCTATGCGGACAGGCTGAATCAGCCCCAGCATTTT.

The rearrangement joins TRBV29-1 to TRBJ2-1; 8 bases match TRBD1. CDR3 length: 13 amino acids. Germline CDR1 SQVTM, CDR2 ANQGSEA. The V gene end was trimmed by 4 bases and the J gene end by 9 bases; junction bases not matched to a gene: 8. The CDR3 nucleotides are TGCAGCGTTGCTGCGACAGGGGACAGTGAGCAGTTCTTC. Translating gives CSVAATGDSEQFF.

J is TRBJ2-7 and V is TRBV7-8, with unresolved D. Germline loops: CDR1 SGHVS, CDR2 FQNEAQ. This CDR3 spans 14 amino acids. V was shortened by 2 bases and J by 3 bases, with 11 bases between the two germline ends. The DNA for the CDR3 is TGTGCCAGCAGCTTAACGCCCAGCCACTACGAGCAGTACTTC. As protein: CASSLTPSHYEQYF.

The chain employs TRBV30 and TRBJ2-7; 13 bases match TRBD2. Trimming took 3 bases from V and 6 from J; bases not matched to a gene: 11. This CDR3 has 16 residues. Looked up from germline, CDR1 is GTSNPN and CDR2 is SVGIG (reference sequence). The CDR3 loop reads CAWRRQPTSGRGEQYF. DNA of the CDR3: TGTGCCTGGAGGAGACAGCCAACTAGCGGGAGGGGCGAGCAGTACTTC.

The chain carries TRBV7-9 and TRBJ2-1, with no clear D. The germline CDR1 and CDR2 sequences are SEHNR and FQNEAQ (reference sequence). Trimming removed 1 base from V and 5 bases from J, with 6 bases in between. CDR3 size: 13 residues. This CDR3 reads CASSLEFDNEQFF. CDR3 coding DNA: TGTGCCAGCAGCTTAGAGTTCGACAATGAGCAGTTCTTC.

V gene TRBV7-9 combines with J gene TRBJ1-1; D remains ambiguous. The CDR3 is made up of 11 amino acids. CDR1 is SEHNR and CDR2 is FQNEAQ in the germline V gene (reference sequence). The ends were cut back, 3 bases at V and 3 bases at J, with 2 bases in the middle. DNA for the CDR3: TGTGCCAGCAGCTTCGACACTGAAGCTTTCTTT. It translates to CASSFDTEAFF.

The rearrangement joins TRBV28 to TRBJ1-5, with D unresolved. The V gene's germline CDR1 is MDHEN and CDR2 SYDVKM. Trimming took 7 bases from V and 0 from J, leaving 16 bases between them. The length of the CDR3 is 16 residues. CDR3 loop: CASISTDSYSNQPQHF. In DNA, the CDR3 is TGTGCCAGCATCTCCACCGATTCTTATAGCAATCAGCCCCAGCATTTT.

The chain has TRBV4-3 and TRBJ2-1, with 7 positions matching TRBD1. The CDR3 runs 15 residues. Trimming cost V 4 bases and J 0 bases; bases outside gene matches: 3. From germline, CDR1 is LGHNA and CDR2 YSLEER. The CDR3 reads CASSPGTASYNEQFF. DNA for the CDR3: TGCGCCAGCAGCCCCGGGACAGCCTCCTACAATGAGCAGTTCTTC.

The genes are TRBV11-2 and TRBJ1-1; 10 bases fit TRBD1. The CDR3 length is 19 residues. V lost 6 bases to trimming and J lost 2 bases; unmatched junction nucleotides: 18. The germline CDR1 and CDR2 sequences are SGHAT and FQNNGV. Here the CDR3 DNA reads TGTGCCAGCAGTACCTATGGGACAGGGGTTTTGATGGGAAACACTGAAGCTTTCTTT. It specifies CASSTYGTGVLMGNTEAFF.

This clone was seen once. The chain links TRBV11-2 to TRBJ2-2; D remains ambiguous. The CDR3 runs 14 residues. V gave up 1 base and J gave up 4 bases, with 7 bases separating them. CDR1 SGHAT and CDR2 FQNNGV come from the germline V gene. CDR3 residues: CASSLAAVTGELFF. The CDR3 DNA reads as TGTGCCAGCAGCTTAGCGGCGGTCACCGGGGAGCTGTTTTTT.

V is TRBV7-8 and J is TRBJ2-5; D is tentatively TRBD1 or TRBD2 (6 bases each). The CDR3 has 15 residues. Germline loops: CDR1 SGHVS, CDR2 FQNEAQ. Deletions cut 1 base from V and 1 base from J, with 10 bases between. The CDR3 DNA is TGTGCCAGCAGCTTAGAGGGGGGACTCCAAGAGACCCAGTACTTC. It codes for CASSLEGGLQETQYF.

The chain is built from TRBV6-8 and TRBJ2-7; no definite D call. This CDR3 region has 15 residues. Trimming shortened V by 4 bases and J by 2 bases, and 15 bases separated the two germline ends. Looked up from germline, CDR1 is MNHGY and CDR2 is SAAAGT. DNA of the CDR3: TGTGCCAGCAGTTCCGCGCCGAGCGAGCCCTACGAGCAGTACTTC. This encodes CASSSAPSEPYEQYF.

The count of this clone is one. The chain combines TRBV7-6 with TRBJ1-1, with D perhaps TRBD1 (5 bases). Germline V gene sequence: CDR1 SGHVS, CDR2 FNYEAQ. Trimming took off 4 bases at V and 5 bases at J, with 11 bases between the two ends. This CDR3 region has 13 residues. CDR3 amino acids: CASSSDRGTEAFF. The CDR3 DNA follows: TGTGCCAGCAGCTCTGACAGAGGGACTGAAGCTTTCTTT.

The V call is TRBV6-1, the J call TRBJ2-7; 8 nucleotides line up with TRBD2. The germline CDR1 and CDR2 sequences are MNHNS and SASEGT. The CDR3 is 16 amino acids. V was clipped by 4 bases and J by 3 bases; unmatched bases: 11. CDR3: CASSGPWREADYEQYF. The DNA of the CDR3 is TGTGCCAGCAGTGGGCCATGGCGGGAGGCAGACTACGAGCAGTACTTC.